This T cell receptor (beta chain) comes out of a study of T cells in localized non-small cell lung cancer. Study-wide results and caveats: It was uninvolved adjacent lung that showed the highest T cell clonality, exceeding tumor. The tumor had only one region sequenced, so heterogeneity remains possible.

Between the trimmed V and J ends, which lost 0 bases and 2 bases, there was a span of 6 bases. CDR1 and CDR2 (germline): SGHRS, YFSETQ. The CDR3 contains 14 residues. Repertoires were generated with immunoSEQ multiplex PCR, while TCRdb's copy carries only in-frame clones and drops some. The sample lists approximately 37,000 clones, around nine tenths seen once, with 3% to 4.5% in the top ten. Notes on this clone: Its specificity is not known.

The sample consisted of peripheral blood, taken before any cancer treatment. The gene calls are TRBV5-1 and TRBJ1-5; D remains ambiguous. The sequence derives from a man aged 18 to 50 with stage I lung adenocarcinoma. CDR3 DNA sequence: TGCGCCAGCAGCTTGGAAGGTCGCAATCAGCCCCAGCATTTT. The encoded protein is CASSLEGRNQPQHF.